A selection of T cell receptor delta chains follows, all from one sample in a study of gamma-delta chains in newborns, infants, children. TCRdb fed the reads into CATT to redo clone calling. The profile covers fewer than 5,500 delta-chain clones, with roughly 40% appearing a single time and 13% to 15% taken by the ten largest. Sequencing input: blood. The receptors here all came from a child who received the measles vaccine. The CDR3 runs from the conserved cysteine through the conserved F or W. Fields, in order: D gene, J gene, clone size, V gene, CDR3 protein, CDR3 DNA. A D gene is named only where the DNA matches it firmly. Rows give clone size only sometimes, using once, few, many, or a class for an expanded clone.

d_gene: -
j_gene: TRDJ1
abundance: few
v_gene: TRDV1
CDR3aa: CALGELTDLDLYTDKLIF
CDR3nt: TGTGCTCTTGGGGAACTGACGGATCTGGACCTGTACACCGATAAACTCATCTTT

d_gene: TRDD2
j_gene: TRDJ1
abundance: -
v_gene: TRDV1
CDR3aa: CALGGLVFGPSYAFRAPILATDKLIF
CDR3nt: TGTGCTCTTGGGGGACTAGTATTTGGGCCTTCCTACGCATTCCGAGCTCCAATTTTAGCCACCGATAAACTCATCTTT

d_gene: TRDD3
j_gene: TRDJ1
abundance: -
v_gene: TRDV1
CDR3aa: CALGELGDEYTDKLIF
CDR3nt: TGTGCTCTTGGAGAACTGGGGGATGAGTACACCGATAAACTCATCTTT

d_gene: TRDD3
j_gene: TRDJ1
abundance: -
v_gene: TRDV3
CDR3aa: CALGLPRFVLGDTPELIF
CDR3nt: TGTGCCCTCGGCCTTCCTAGGTTCGTACTGGGGGATACGCCCGAACTCATCTTT

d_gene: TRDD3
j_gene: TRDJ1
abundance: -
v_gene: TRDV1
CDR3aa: CALGEAHWGCKHTDKLIF
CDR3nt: TGTGCTCTTGGGGAAGCTCACTGGGGGTGCAAGCACACCGATAAACTCATCTTT

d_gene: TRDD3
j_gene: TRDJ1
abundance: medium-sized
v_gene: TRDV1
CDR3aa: CALGELESHPYWGESVTDKLIF
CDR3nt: TGTGCTCTTGGGGAACTAGAATCCCACCCCTACTGGGGAGAGTCGGTCACCGATAAACTCATCTTT

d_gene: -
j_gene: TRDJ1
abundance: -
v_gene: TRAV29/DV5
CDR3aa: CAASVLETYTDKLIF
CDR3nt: TGTGCAGCAAGCGTGCTGGAGACATACACCGATAAACTCATCTTT

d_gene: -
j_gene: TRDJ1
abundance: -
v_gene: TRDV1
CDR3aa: CALGPSSPCTDTDKLIF
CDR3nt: TGTGCTCTTGGACCTTCTTCCCCCTGTACTGACACCGATAAACTCATCTTT

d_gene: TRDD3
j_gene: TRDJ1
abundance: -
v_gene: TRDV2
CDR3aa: CACDPLGDTPYTDKLIF
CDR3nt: TGTGCCTGTGACCCTCTGGGGGACACACCATACACCGATAAACTCATCTTT

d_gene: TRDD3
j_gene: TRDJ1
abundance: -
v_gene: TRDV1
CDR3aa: CALGELIDAPTDMGEELIF
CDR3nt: TGTGCTCTTGGGGAACTAATAGATGCCCCTACAGATATGGGGGAGGAACTCATCTTT

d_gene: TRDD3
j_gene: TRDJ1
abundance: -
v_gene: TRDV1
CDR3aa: CALGTPELPTGGYWGIRLSGTDKLIF
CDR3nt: TGTGCTCTTGGGACCCCCGAGCTTCCTACGGGTGGGTACTGGGGGATACGTCTTAGTGGCACCGATAAACTCATCTTT

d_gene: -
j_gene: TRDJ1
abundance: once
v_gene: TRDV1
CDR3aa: CALGERGDPFLRDTSGDTAGKLIF
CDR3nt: TGTGCTCTTGGGGAACGGGGGGACCCCTTCCTACGTGATACTTCGGGGGATACAGCGGGTAAACTCATCTTT

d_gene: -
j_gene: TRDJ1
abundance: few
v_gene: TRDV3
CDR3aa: CASRDTSWGGDDKLIF
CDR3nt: TGTGCTTCACGAGATACGTCTTGGGGCGGCGACGATAAACTCATCTTT

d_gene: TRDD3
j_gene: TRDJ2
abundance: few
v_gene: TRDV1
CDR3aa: CALGEGFPPILGTHPAQLFF
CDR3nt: TGTGCTCTTGGGGAAGGTTTTCCTCCGATACTGGGGACCCACCCAGCACAACTCTTCTTT

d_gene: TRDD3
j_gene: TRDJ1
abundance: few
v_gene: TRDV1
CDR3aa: CALGELPTRSYWGLPYTDKLIF
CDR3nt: TGTGCTCTTGGGGAACTCCCTACGAGGTCTTACTGGGGGCTTCCTTACACCGATAAACTCATCTTT

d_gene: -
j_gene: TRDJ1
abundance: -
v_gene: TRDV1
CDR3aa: CALGWTTRGYDKLIF
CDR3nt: TGTGCTCTTGGGTGGACTACTCGGGGCTACGATAAACTCATCTTT

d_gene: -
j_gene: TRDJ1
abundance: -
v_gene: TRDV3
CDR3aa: CASSTGGKEFYTDKLIF
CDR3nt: TGTGCCTCATCTACAGGGGGGAAAGAATTTTACACCGATAAACTCATCTTT

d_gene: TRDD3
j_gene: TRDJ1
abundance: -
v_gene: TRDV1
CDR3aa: CALGDPPSQRDTALDKLIF
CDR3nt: TGTGCTCTTGGGGATCCTCCTTCCCAGCGGGATACGGCTCTCGATAAACTCATCTTT

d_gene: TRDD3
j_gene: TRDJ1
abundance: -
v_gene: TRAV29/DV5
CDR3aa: CAARPSAVLGDTFRKLIF
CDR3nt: TGTGCAGCAAGACCTAGTGCGGTACTGGGGGACACGTTTAGGAAACTCATCTTT

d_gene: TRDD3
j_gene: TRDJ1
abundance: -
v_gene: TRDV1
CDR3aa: CALGDSSYYGDTGTDKLIF
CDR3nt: TGTGCTCTTGGGGACTCATCCTACTACGGGGATACTGGCACCGATAAACTCATCTTT

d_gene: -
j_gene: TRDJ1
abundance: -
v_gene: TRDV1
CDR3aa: CALGELGSLWIPPPFTTGKLIF
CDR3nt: TGTGCTCTTGGGGAACTAGGATCGCTTTGGATCCCTCCTCCTTTTACCACGGGTAAACTCATCTTT

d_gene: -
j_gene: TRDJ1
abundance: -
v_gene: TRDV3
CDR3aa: CAVTFLLGDTTDKLIF
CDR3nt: TGTGCCGTCACCTTCCTACTTGGGGATACGACCGATAAACTCATCTTT

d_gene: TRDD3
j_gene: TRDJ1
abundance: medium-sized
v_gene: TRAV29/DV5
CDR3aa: CAAITSYGVLGDTDDKLIF
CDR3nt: TGTGCAGCCATTACTTCCTACGGGGTGTTGGGGGATACCGACGATAAACTCATCTTT

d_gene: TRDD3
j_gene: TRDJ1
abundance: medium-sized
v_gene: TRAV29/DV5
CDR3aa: CAASAESWTNWGTYTDKLIF
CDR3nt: TGTGCAGCAAGCGCGGAATCTTGGACCAACTGGGGGACGTACACCGATAAACTCATCTTT

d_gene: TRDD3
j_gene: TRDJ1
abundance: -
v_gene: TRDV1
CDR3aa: CALGELFSPNAHWGGLIF
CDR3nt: TGTGCTCTTGGGGAACTTTTTTCTCCTAACGCCCACTGGGGTGGACTCATCTTT